Presented here are 23 T cell receptor beta chains from one specimen sequenced in a study of shared clonotypes between healthy human individuals. This table comes from immunoSEQ multiplex PCR, and its TCRdb copy is limited to in-frame clones, with some not included. The data show roughly 1,600,000 clones, approximately 98.5% seen once. The source material was naive CD4+ T cells sorted from blood. Subset here: CD45RA+ positively selected. All receptors derive from a man aged 30-40 years in good health.

V is TRBV5-8 and J is TRBJ1-5; no definite D call. Germline V gene sequence: CDR1 SGHTS, CDR2 YDEGEE. V lost 5 bases and J lost 5, with 11 bases in between. The CDR3 is 13 amino acids. The CDR3 region has the DNA TGTGCCAGCAGTTTCGGACGGGATCAGCCCCAGCATTTT. This encodes CASSFGRDQPQHF.

The chain links TRBV5-6 to TRBJ2-1; the D gene is possibly TRBD2 (6 bases). CDR1 and CDR2 (germline): SGHDT, YYEEEE. The CDR3 covers 16 residues. V was pared by 4 bases and J by 9 bases, with 23 bases between. As DNA, the CDR3 is TGTGCCAGCAGCCCCCTCCCTAGCGCGCCCCGGGTTGAGCAGTTCTTC. Protein: CASSPLPSAPRVEQFF.

Turning to this clone: The same CDR3 also results from other DNA sequences found in this sample. The chain has TRBV7-9 and TRBJ1-3; D is uncertain. Germline V lookup: CDR1 SEHNR, CDR2 FQNEAQ (reference sequence). Trimming cost V 1 base and J 1 base, with 2 bases left between them. This CDR3 comprises 13 residues. This chain's CDR3 is CASSLGSGNTIYF. CDR3 DNA: TGTGCCAGCAGCTTAGGATCTGGAAACACCATATATTTT.

The chain employs TRBV6-5 and TRBJ1-2; D not resolved. V lost 5 bases, J lost 6 bases, and 19 bases lay in between. Germline lookup yields CDR1 MNHEY and CDR2 SVGAGI. The CDR3 length is 15 residues. This CDR3 is CASSKKTSWTDGYTF. CDR3 in DNA: TGTGCCAGCAGTAAAAAGACCTCCTGGACGGATGGCTACACCTTC.

This clone occurred once. This sequence joins TRBV9 and TRBJ1-2, with D possibly matching TRBD1 (5 bases). Germline V gene data show CDR1 as SGDLS and CDR2 as YYNGEE. V was shortened by 0 bases and J by 0 bases, with 6 bases between the two germline ends. The CDR3 contains 14 residues. The CDR3 loop reads CASSVVTANYGYTF. CDR3 nucleotides: TGTGCCAGCAGCGTAGTGACAGCTAACTATGGCTACACCTTC.

In this sample, this clone turned up a few times. The sample contains more than one DNA sequence encoding this CDR3. V usage is TRBV18 and J usage is TRBJ2-7; D ambiguous. Trimming left V 0 bases short and J 3 bases short, with 9 bases between. This CDR3 comprises 14 residues. Germline CDR1 reads KGHSH; CDR2 reads LQKENI. The CDR3 nucleotides are TGTGCCAGCTCACCACCGGGCAGAAACTACGAGCAGTACTTC. Encoded protein: CASSPPGRNYEQYF.

With regard to this clone: Other DNA sequences within the sample encode an identical CDR3. This chain uses TRBV5-1 with TRBJ1-3, with 7 bases that match TRBD1. The CDR3 is made up of 15 amino acids. V was pared by 3 bases and J by 0 bases, with 3 bases of the junction left unmatched. Germline CDR1 and CDR2: SGHRS and YFSETQ. CDR3 coding DNA: TGCGCCAGCAGCTGGGACAGTTACTCTGGAAACACCATATATTTT. Protein: CASSWDSYSGNTIYF.

This sequence joins TRBV29-1 and TRBJ2-7; D perhaps matches TRBD2 (6 bases). Germline CDR1 reads SQVTM; CDR2 reads ANQGSEA. The CDR3 is 13 residues long. V was shortened by 4 bases and J by 1 base, with 11 bases between the two germline ends. The CDR3 DNA reads TGCAGCGTTGGGGGGGTCCGGTCCTACGAGCAGTACTTC. It encodes CSVGGVRSYEQYF.

The chain recombines TRBV2 with TRBJ2-3, with D possibly TRBD2 on 6 matching bases. The germline V gene encodes CDR1 SNHLY and CDR2 FYNNEI. The CDR3 length is 18 residues. The V gene lost 7 bases and the J gene lost 0 bases, with 23 bases spanning the gap. The CDR3 reads CASKTKRLSGSSTDTQYF. The CDR3 nucleotides are TGTGCCAGCAAAACAAAAAGACTTAGCGGATCTAGCACAGATACGCAGTATTTT.

This clone showed up just once. The sample has other DNA sequences that encode this CDR3 too. The genes are TRBV19 and TRBJ2-3, with 12 nucleotides matching TRBD2. CDR3 length: 16 amino acids. From germline, CDR1 is LNHDA and CDR2 SQIVND (reference sequence). Trimming cost V 6 bases and J 2 bases; bases outside gene matches: 6. The CDR3 loop is CASSLLAGGPTDTQYF. The CDR3 DNA is TGTGCCAGTAGCCTTCTAGCGGGAGGGCCCACAGATACGCAGTATTTT.

The genes are TRBV14 and TRBJ2-1, with 8 bases matching TRBD2. The CDR3 is 15 residues long. J lost 4 bases, V lost 4 bases, and 6 bases had no gene match. Germline loops: CDR1 SGHDN, CDR2 FVKESK. The CDR3 sequence is CASSPQRERYNEQFF. The CDR3 DNA is TGTGCCAGCAGCCCCCAGCGGGAGCGATACAATGAGCAGTTCTTC.

The rearrangement links TRBV5-1 to TRBJ1-4, with 7 nucleotides matching TRBD1. Germline assignment: CDR1 SGHRS and CDR2 YFSETQ. This CDR3 has 14 amino acids. The V and J ends lost 4 bases and 8 bases, in that order; junction bases with no gene match: 8. This CDR3 is CASSTRTGGEKLFF. The CDR3, as DNA: TGCGCCAGCAGCACAAGGACAGGAGGGGAAAAACTGTTTTTT. The variable domain in full, with the rest retrieved from reference TRBV5-1 and TRBJ1-4, is KAGVTQTPRYLIKTRGQQVTLSCSPISGHRSVSWYQQTPGQGLQFLFEYFSETQRNKGNFPGRFSGRQFSNSRSEMNVSTLELGDSALYLCASSTRTGGEKLFFGSGTQLSVL.

V and J are TRBV19 and TRBJ2-1; 11 bases fit TRBD1. The CDR3 sequence is 15 residues long. Germline V gene data show CDR1 as LNHDA and CDR2 as SQIVND (reference sequence). With V trimmed by 5 bases and J by 6 bases, 6 bases remained unmatched. The CDR3 region is CASSAGQGAGNEQFF. The CDR3, as DNA: TGTGCCAGTAGTGCCGGACAGGGGGCAGGCAATGAGCAGTTCTTC.

V is TRBV2 and J is TRBJ2-1, with D perhaps assigned TRBD1 or TRBD2 (5 bases each). This CDR3 is 14 amino acids long. The V gene lost 5 bases and the J gene lost 2 bases, with 10 bases spanning the gap. Per the germline V gene, CDR1 is SNHLY and CDR2 is FYNNEI. CDR3 in amino acids: CASSRDPAYNEQFF. The DNA of the CDR3 is TGTGCCAGCAGTAGGGACCCCGCCTACAATGAGCAGTTCTTC.

The chain uses TRBV28 and TRBJ2-1, with D possibly TRBD1 on 6 matching bases. Trimming removed 5 bases from V and 4 bases from J, with 15 bases in between. Germline loops: CDR1 MDHEN, CDR2 SYDVKM. The CDR3 runs 15 residues. CDR3 nucleotides: TGTGCCAGCAGTCCGGTACAGGGCCCATACAATGAGCAGTTCTTC. Translation: CASSPVQGPYNEQFF.

A single count supports this clone. The chain carries TRBV9 and TRBJ2-7; D is unclear. This CDR3 has 14 residues. In germline, CDR1 is SGDLS, CDR2 YYNGEE. V lost 1 base, J lost 2 bases, and 10 bases lay in between. CDR3 amino acids: CASSVLPGTYEQYF. The CDR3 nucleotides are TGTGCCAGCAGCGTATTGCCAGGAACCTACGAGCAGTACTTC.

The chain joins TRBV7-9 to TRBJ1-2, with 7 bases fitting TRBD1. The CDR3 covers 14 residues. Germline-derived CDR1 and CDR2 are SEHNR and FQNEAQ (reference sequence). With V trimmed by 5 bases and J by 4 bases, 7 bases remained unmatched. The CDR3 bases are TGTGCCAGCAGCGAAACAGACAGGGCCTATGGCTACACCTTC. It encodes CASSETDRAYGYTF.

This chain links TRBV19 with TRBJ2-3; 10 nucleotides align to TRBD2. Germline V gene data show CDR1 as LNHDA and CDR2 as SQIVND (reference sequence). J gave up 7 bases and V 3 bases, and 10 bases lay outside the gene matches. The CDR3 loop spans 16 amino acids. The CDR3, as DNA: TGTGCCAGTAGTATCACAATAGCGGGAGGTTTAAATACGCAGTATTTT. Translated, it gives CASSITIAGGLNTQYF.

In regard to this clone: Other DNA sequences within the sample encode an identical CDR3. This sequence joins TRBV7-9 and TRBJ2-2; TRBD1 matches at 9 bases. Germline V CDR1 and CDR2: SEHNR, FQNEAQ (reference sequence). J gave up 2 bases and V 6 bases, and 1 base lay outside the gene matches. The CDR3 extends over 14 amino acids. CDR3 region: CASRTGGNTGELFF. CDR3 nucleotide sequence: TGTGCCAGCAGGACAGGGGGAAACACCGGGGAGCTGTTTTTT.

The chain uses TRBV7-9 and TRBJ2-1, with 7 bases that match TRBD2. Unmatched junction bases numbered 12, after V lost 7 bases and J lost 9 bases. CDR3 size: 14 residues. Germline loops: CDR1 SEHNR, CDR2 FQNEAQ (reference sequence). The CDR3 region is CASNRGEGSLEQFF. In nucleotides, the CDR3 is TGTGCCAGCAACAGAGGGGAGGGTTCTCTTGAGCAGTTCTTC.

The chain recombines TRBV7-2 with TRBJ2-2; 8 bases align to TRBD2. CDR1 is SGHTA, CDR2 FQGNSA, per germline. J was trimmed by 3 bases and V by 7 bases; bases with no gene match: 10. This CDR3 has 16 amino acids. CDR3 region: CASIPRGSGDTGELFF. CDR3 nucleotides: TGTGCCAGCATCCCCCGGGGTAGCGGGGACACCGGGGAGCTGTTTTTT.

V gene TRBV5-1 combines with J gene TRBJ2-4; the D gene is possibly TRBD1 (5 bases). Trimming pared 5 bases from V and 3 bases from J, leaving 15 bases between. Germline V gives CDR1 SGHRS, CDR2 YFSETQ. The CDR3 totals 15 residues. CDR3 sequence (DNA): TGCGCCAGCAGTCCGGGTCCAGGGCTCAAAAACATTCAGTACTTC. Amino acid sequence: CASSPGPGLKNIQYF.

CDR3 sequence: CASSQGEGQPQHF. CDR3 in DNA: TGCGCCAGCAGCCAAGGGGAAGGTCAGCCCCAGCATTTT. The chain links TRBV4-3 to TRBJ1-5; the D is unclear. The germline V gene encodes CDR1 LGHNA and CDR2 YSLEER. The CDR3 extends over 13 amino acids. V dropped 1 base and J dropped 6 bases, with 7 bases sitting between them.